Below, 32 T cell receptor beta chains from the same sample are listed, as sequenced in a study of blood T cell repertoires in COVID-19. This table comes from immunoSEQ multiplex PCR, and its TCRdb copy is limited to in-frame clones, with some not included. The profile covers some 360,000 clones, with 70% to 90% appearing a single time and about 2.3% taken by the ten largest. The specimen was peripheral blood. The origin of the receptors is a woman between 55 and 75 years old with COVID-19, enrolled during active disease.

V usage is TRBV27 and J usage is TRBJ1-1, with D perhaps matching TRBD1 (5 bases). The CDR3 is 14 residues long. CDR1 and CDR2 (germline): MNHEY, SMNVEV (reference sequence). The V end lost 2 bases, the J end lost 1 base, and 8 bases lay between the germline ends. The CDR3 region has the DNA TGTGCCAGCAGTTTAGTCCAGGGGAACACTGAAGCTTTCTTT. Residues: CASSLVQGNTEAFF.

The V gene is TRBV3-1 (or the pseudogene TRBV3-2), the J gene TRBJ1-3; 10 bases match TRBD1. The length of the CDR3 is 15 residues. V was clipped by 4 bases and J by 8 bases; unmatched bases: 8. Germline-derived CDR1 and CDR2 are LGHDT and YNNKEL (reference sequence). The CDR3 here is CASSRPGQGRYTIYF. CDR3 in DNA: TGTGCCAGCAGCCGGCCGGGACAGGGGAGGTACACCATATATTTT.

The J gene is TRBJ2-1, the V gene TRBV29-1; perhaps TRBD1 as D (6 bases). CDR1 SQVTM and CDR2 ANQGSEA come from the germline V gene. Trimming shortened V by 5 bases and J by 7 bases, and 12 bases separated the two germline ends. The CDR3 runs to 12 residues. The CDR3 region is CSVRVGANEQFF. The CDR3 DNA sequence: TGCAGCGTTCGGGTGGGGGCGAATGAGCAGTTCTTC.

V and J are TRBV5-4 and TRBJ1-2, with 8 bases matching TRBD1. Trimming at V came to 3 bases and at J to 2 bases, leaving 3 bases not matched to a gene. Germline CDR1 and CDR2: SGHNT and YYREEE (reference sequence). This CDR3 spans 14 amino acids. The CDR3 spells CASSSSGGNYGYTF. CDR3 in DNA: TGTGCCAGCAGCTCCTCAGGGGGCAACTATGGCTACACCTTC.

This clone was counted between two and nine times. The chain has TRBV5-1 and TRBJ1-2, with D perhaps matching TRBD1 (5 bases). Germline loops: CDR1 SGHRS, CDR2 YFSETQ. The CDR3 loop spans 14 amino acids. Trimming removed 3 bases at V and 2 bases at J, with 11 bases between. The CDR3: CASSSPDNNYGYTF. The CDR3 DNA is TGCGCCAGCAGCTCGCCGGACAACAACTATGGCTACACCTTC.

The chain joins TRBV5-4 to TRBJ1-1; no clear D. The germline V and J ends were trimmed by 2 bases and 0 bases, with 5 bases remaining between them. Germline lookup yields CDR1 SGHNT and CDR2 YYREEE (reference sequence). This CDR3 has 13 residues. The CDR3 DNA reads TGTGCCAGCAGCTTTTCGGTGAACACTGAAGCTTTCTTT. Protein: CASSFSVNTEAFF.

The chain is built from TRBV29-1 and TRBJ1-2; weak D call: TRBD1 (5 bases). Trimming left V 3 bases short and J 2 bases short, with 13 bases between. CDR1 and CDR2 (germline): SQVTM, ANQGSEA. The CDR3 extends over 14 amino acids. Here the CDR3 DNA reads TGCAGCGTTGAGGGGCAGATAGAGAACTATGGCTACACCTTC. Its translation: CSVEGQIENYGYTF.

V is TRBV6-1 and J is TRBJ1-6; TRBD1 matches at 8 bases. The CDR3 runs to 17 residues. Germline-derived CDR1 and CDR2 are MNHNS and SASEGT. V dropped 4 bases and J dropped 7; count of bases not matched to a gene: 12. CDR3 loop: CASSAPDRGRLNSPLHF. The CDR3 DNA is TGTGCCAGCAGTGCCCCCGACAGGGGCCGTTTGAATTCACCCCTCCACTTT.

The chain combines TRBV15 with TRBJ1-5, with D maybe TRBD1 (5 bases). The CDR3 length is 16 residues. V lost 0 bases and J 0 bases, leaving 9 bases between the germline ends. Germline V gene data show CDR1 as LNHNV and CDR2 as YYDKDF (reference sequence). The CDR3 loop reads CATSRDGGYSNQPQHF. The CDR3 DNA reads TGTGCCACCAGCAGAGATGGGGGGTATAGCAATCAGCCCCAGCATTTT.

V and J are TRBV3-1 (or the pseudogene TRBV3-2) and TRBJ2-7, with no clear D. Germline lookup yields CDR1 LGHDT and CDR2 YNNKEL (reference sequence). The CDR3 sequence is 14 residues long. The germline V and J ends were trimmed by 2 bases and 3 bases, with 11 bases remaining between them. Here the CDR3 DNA reads TGTGCCAGCAGCCAAACTCCTTTGGTCTACGAGCAGTACTTC. It is translated as CASSQTPLVYEQYF.

The rearrangement joins TRBV5-1 to TRBJ1-3; D is unresolved. Germline loops: CDR1 SGHRS, CDR2 YFSETQ. V was clipped by 4 bases and J by 12 bases, with 17 bases between them. This CDR3 is built from 13 residues. CDR3 DNA: TGCGCCAGCAGCCCCTCCGAGGGAATCGTCATATATTTT. It is translated as CASSPSEGIVIYF. Drawing the rest from reference TRBV5-1 and TRBJ1-3, the complete variable domain is KAGVTQTPRYLIKTRGQQVTLSCSPISGHRSVSWYQQTPGQGLQFLFEYFSETQRNKGNFPGRFSGRQFSNSRSEMNVSTLELGDSALYLCASSPSEGIVIYFGEGSWLTVV.

The chain couples TRBV27 to TRBJ1-2; D call uncertain. The CDR3 contains 14 residues. Germline V gene data show CDR1 as MNHEY and CDR2 as SMNVEV (reference sequence). Deletions cut 5 bases from V and 8 bases from J, with 18 bases between. CDR3 sequence reads: CASSVLGGKMGYTF. The CDR3 DNA reads as TGTGCCAGCAGTGTTCTTGGTGGCAAGATGGGCTACACCTTC.

In its sample, this clone was seen a few times. V gene TRBV18 combines with J gene TRBJ1-3; 10 positions agree with TRBD1. The germline V gene has CDR1 KGHSH and CDR2 LQKENI. J gave up 4 bases and V 6 bases, and 9 bases lay outside the gene matches. The CDR3 is 16 amino acids. The CDR3 region is CASSLTGGSFGNTIYF. In nucleotides, the CDR3 is TGTGCCAGCTCGCTGACAGGGGGCTCGTTCGGAAACACCATATATTTT.

This chain uses TRBV12-3 or TRBV12-4 with TRBJ1-2, with D possibly matching TRBD1 (6 bases). This CDR3 is 13 amino acids long. Trimming stripped 7 bases from V and 2 bases from J, with 11 bases between. This CDR3 is CASNPGQNYGYTF. In DNA form, the CDR3 reads TGTGCCAGCAATCCTGGACAGAACTATGGCTACACCTTC.

V is TRBV3-1 (or the pseudogene TRBV3-2) and J is TRBJ2-1; 7 nucleotides line up with TRBD2. Germline V lookup: CDR1 LGHDT, CDR2 YNNKEL (reference sequence). This CDR3 contains 16 residues. Trimming cost V 1 base and J 3 bases; bases outside gene matches: 6. CDR3 loop: CASSQAGRGSYNEQFF. CDR3 bases: TGTGCCAGCAGCCAAGCTGGGCGGGGGAGCTACAATGAGCAGTTCTTC.

The chain recombines TRBV5-5 with TRBJ2-4, with D hard to call. This CDR3 has 15 residues. Trimming stripped 2 bases from V and 0 bases from J, with 9 bases between. Germline loops: CDR1 SGHKS, CDR2 YYEKEE (reference sequence). CDR3 sequence: CASSFEEVAKNIQYF. The CDR3 DNA is TGTGCCAGCAGCTTCGAGGAAGTAGCCAAAAACATTCAGTACTTC.

The gene calls are TRBV7-9 and TRBJ1-2, with TRBD1 matching 9 bases. Germline V lookup: CDR1 SEHNR, CDR2 FQNEAQ (reference sequence). This CDR3 has 10 amino acids. The CDR3 is CGGDRAGYTF. DNA of the CDR3: TGTGGAGGGGACAGGGCTGGCTACACCTTC.

The rearrangement links TRBV5-1 to TRBJ1-2; TRBD1 might be the D (5 bases). Germline V gene data show CDR1 as SGHRS and CDR2 as YFSETQ. This CDR3 spans 13 amino acids. Trimming shortened V by 1 base and J by 6 bases, and 10 bases separated the two germline ends. In DNA form, the CDR3 reads TGCGCCAGCAGCTTGCAGGGTCGGGATGGCTACACCTTC. Encoded protein: CASSLQGRDGYTF.

This clone was detected only a few times. The rearrangement joins TRBV4-1 to TRBJ2-5; 15 positions match TRBD2. CDR3 length: 18 amino acids. CDR1 and CDR2 from the germline V gene are MGHRA and YSYEKL. J was trimmed by 4 bases and V by 1 base; bases with no gene match: 7. DNA for the CDR3: TGCGCCAGCAGCCAAGGGACTAGCGGGGGGGCCGTTCGAGAGACCCAGTACTTC. Protein sequence: CASSQGTSGGAVRETQYF.

The chain is built from TRBV25-1 and TRBJ1-2, with 10 bases identical to TRBD1. This CDR3 has 15 residues. CDR1 MGHDK and CDR2 SYGVNS come from the germline V gene. V was clipped by 5 bases and J by 7 bases; unmatched bases: 10. CDR3 sequence (DNA): TGTGCCAGCAGTCCTCTGCCCGGGACAGGGGTTGGCTACACCTTC. Its protein product is CASSPLPGTGVGYTF.

Worth noting for this clone: Additional DNA sequences in this sample encode the identical CDR3. This rearrangement joins TRBV5-1 to TRBJ2-7; the D is unclear. Germline V lookup: CDR1 SGHRS, CDR2 YFSETQ. With 1 base removed from V and 2 bases from J, the gap between germline ends came to 4 bases. There are 12 residues in the CDR3. The CDR3: CASSLPAYEQYF. CDR3 bases: TGCGCCAGCAGCTTGCCGGCCTACGAGCAGTACTTC. Full variable domain (outside the CDR3, taken from reference TRBV5-1 and TRBJ2-7): KAGVTQTPRYLIKTRGQQVTLSCSPISGHRSVSWYQQTPGQGLQFLFEYFSETQRNKGNFPGRFSGRQFSNSRSEMNVSTLELGDSALYLCASSLPAYEQYFGPGTRLTVT.

The gene calls are TRBV19 and TRBJ1-5, with D perhaps matching TRBD1 (5 bases). CDR3 length equals 18 residues. V shed 5 bases and J shed 1 base, with 21 bases lying between them. CDR1 LNHDA and CDR2 SQIVND come from the germline V gene (reference sequence). CDR3 sequence (DNA): TGTGCCAGTAGTCCACCGACGACAGAACCAAAAAGCAATCAGCCCCAGCATTTT. It translates to CASSPPTTEPKSNQPQHF.

The CDR3 loop reads CASNPDRGRRAFF. Written as DNA, the CDR3 is TGTGCCAGCAACCCGGACAGGGGGCGCCGAGCTTTCTTT. The chain uses TRBV12-3 or TRBV12-4 and TRBJ1-1; 11 bases are a match to TRBD1. J was trimmed by 10 bases and V by 7 bases; bases with no gene match: 8. The CDR3 loop spans 13 amino acids.

J is TRBJ2-7 and V is TRBV18; no definite D call. Germline V gene data show CDR1 as KGHSH and CDR2 as LQKENI. V lost 6 bases and J 3 bases, leaving 12 bases between the germline ends. CDR3 size: 13 residues. The CDR3 here is CASSELEYYEQYF. CDR3 bases: TGTGCCAGCTCCGAGTTAGAGTACTACGAGCAGTACTTC.

The chain combines TRBV28 with TRBJ1-1; TRBD1 matches at 7 bases. Germline V CDR1 and CDR2: MDHEN, SYDVKM. The CDR3 has 15 residues. V gave up 6 bases and J gave up 6 bases; unmatched junction bases: 13. The CDR3 protein is CASSHRTGGDPEAFF. The CDR3 DNA reads as TGTGCCAGCAGCCACCGGACAGGTGGGGACCCTGAAGCTTTCTTT. Complete variable domain (other parts from reference TRBV28 and TRBJ1-1): DVKVTQSSRYLVKRTGEKVFLECVQDMDHENMFWYRQDPGLGLRLIYFSYDVKMKEKGDIPEGYSVSREKKERFSLILESASTNQTSMYLCASSHRTGGDPEAFFGQGTRLTVV.

This rearrangement joins TRBV15 to TRBJ1-1; D is perhaps TRBD1 (5 bases). From germline, CDR1 is LNHNV and CDR2 YYDKDF (reference sequence). CDR3 length: 14 amino acids. V dropped 5 bases and J dropped 4 bases, with 14 bases sitting between them. CDR3 residues: CATSAPGVGTEAFF. CDR3 bases: TGTGCCACCAGCGCCCCGGGGGTTGGCACTGAAGCTTTCTTT.

J is TRBJ2-6 and V is TRBV4-2; a weak D match, TRBD1 (6 bases). CDR1 is LGHNA and CDR2 is YNFKEQ in the germline V gene. V lost 2 bases to trimming and J lost 1 base, with 9 bases between them. The CDR3 runs 16 residues. CDR3 nucleotide sequence: TGTGCCAGCAGCCAACAACAGGGATCTGGGGCCAACGTCCTGACTTTC. Its translation: CASSQQQGSGANVLTF.

This clone showed up just a few times. The chain carries TRBV6-1 and TRBJ1-6; 7 bases are a match to TRBD1. CDR1 is MNHNS and CDR2 is SASEGT in the germline V gene. CDR3 length equals 16 residues. V was pared by 0 bases and J by 6 bases, with 5 bases of the junction left unmatched. This chain's CDR3 is CASSEAKGARNSPLHF. CDR3 bases: TGTGCCAGCAGTGAAGCTAAGGGGGCCCGTAATTCACCCCTCCACTTT.

The chain recombines TRBV5-5 with TRBJ2-7; tentatively, D is TRBD2 (6 bases). Germline CDR1 and CDR2: SGHKS and YYEKEE (reference sequence). V lost 4 bases and J lost 3, with 17 bases in between. This CDR3 spans 15 amino acids. The CDR3 loop reads CASSGVPAGNYEQYF. In nucleotides, the CDR3 is TGTGCCAGCAGCGGAGTACCAGCGGGCAACTACGAGCAGTACTTC.

The chain has TRBV15 and TRBJ2-3; a possible D gene is TRBD2 (7 bases). V lost 0 bases and J lost 0, with 19 bases in between. This CDR3 is built from 19 residues. Germline CDR1 is LNHNV and CDR2 is YYDKDF (reference sequence). The CDR3, as DNA: TGTGCCACCAGCAGAGATCCGGCGGGGGCTCTCTGGAGCACAGATACGCAGTATTTT. Protein: CATSRDPAGALWSTDTQYF.

The V call is TRBV5-4, the J call TRBJ2-3; 8 positions agree with TRBD2. This CDR3 is 16 amino acids long. Germline loops: CDR1 SGHNT, CDR2 YYREEE (reference sequence). The V gene end was trimmed by 4 bases and the J gene end by 0 bases; junction bases not matched to a gene: 7. CDR3 coding DNA: TGTGCCAGCAGCCACGGACAGCGGGGGAGCACAGATACGCAGTATTTT. This sequence encodes CASSHGQRGSTDTQYF. The variable domain in full, with the rest retrieved from reference TRBV5-4 and TRBJ2-3, is ETGVTQSPTHLIKTRGQQVTLRCSSQSGHNTVSWYQQALGQGPQFIFQYYREEENGRGNFPPRFSGLQFPNYSSELNVNALELDDSALYLCASSHGQRGSTDTQYFGPGTRLTVL.

The chain recombines TRBV27 with TRBJ2-1; 11 nucleotides align to TRBD2. The V gene's germline CDR1 is MNHEY and CDR2 SMNVEV (reference sequence). Losses at the gene ends were 6 bases for V and 2 bases for J; bases not matched to a gene: 12. CDR3 size: 18 residues. The CDR3 here is CASSLVSSGGATYNEQFF. The CDR3 coding sequence is TGTGCCAGCAGCCTCGTGAGTAGCGGGGGGGCCACCTACAATGAGCAGTTCTTC.